The sequence of this TCR beta chain was determined in a study of blood T cell repertoires in COVID-19. The table came from immunoSEQ multiplex PCR; TCRdb's copy has only in-frame clones and leaves some out. Seen here are some 240,000 clones, 90% to 95% observed once, and the top ten hold about 0.8%. The specimen sequenced was peripheral blood. The TCR comes from a man in his fifties or sixties with COVID-19, enrolled during active disease.

The CDR3 DNA is TGCGCCAGCAGCCGGAGCGGGGGACTCGTCAGGAATGAGCAGTTCTTC. Its translation: CASSRSGGLVRNEQFF. This chain uses TRBV4-3 with TRBJ2-1, with 8 bases aligning to TRBD2. The CDR3 loop spans 16 amino acids. Germline loops: CDR1 LGHNA, CDR2 YSLEER. The ends lost 4 bases at V and 7 bases at J; junction bases unmatched: 12.